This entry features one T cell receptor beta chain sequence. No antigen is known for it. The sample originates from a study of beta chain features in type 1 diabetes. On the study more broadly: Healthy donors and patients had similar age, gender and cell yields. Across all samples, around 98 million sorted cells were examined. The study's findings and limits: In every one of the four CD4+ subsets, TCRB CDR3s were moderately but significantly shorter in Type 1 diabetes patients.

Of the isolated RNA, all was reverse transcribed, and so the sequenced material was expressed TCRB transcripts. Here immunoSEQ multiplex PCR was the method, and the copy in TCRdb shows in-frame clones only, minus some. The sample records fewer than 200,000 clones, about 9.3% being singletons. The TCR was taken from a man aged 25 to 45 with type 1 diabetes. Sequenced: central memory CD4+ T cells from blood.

As DNA, the CDR3 is TGTGCCAGCAGCTTGGCCTTCCGCGGGAGCTACAATGAGCAGTTCTTC. Translating it yields CASSLAFRGSYNEQFF. This sequence joins TRBV5-4 and TRBJ2-1; 7 nucleotides align to TRBD2. Germline CDR1 reads SGHNT; CDR2 reads YYREEE (reference sequence). This CDR3 has 16 amino acids. J gave up 3 bases and V 0 bases, and 6 bases lay outside the gene matches. Full variable domain (missing parts from reference TRBV5-4 and TRBJ2-1): ETGVTQSPTHLIKTRGQQVTLRCSSQSGHNTVSWYQQALGQGPQFIFQYYREEENGRGNFPPRFSGLQFPNYSSELNVNALELDDSALYLCASSLAFRGSYNEQFFGPGTRLTVL.